The 28 T cell receptor beta chains below were found in one sample sequenced in a study of cytomegalovirus exposure and HLA in healthy donors. Assay used: immunoSEQ multiplex PCR; TCRdb lists only in-frame clones, some missing. The sample shows over 200,000 clones, about 90% of them seen only once. The sample comprised PBMCs. These receptor sequences come from a woman in her twenties or thirties in good health and CMV-seronegative.

The rearrangement uses TRBV5-1 and TRBJ2-7; D may correspond to TRBD1 or TRBD2 (5 bases each). CDR1 is SGHRS and CDR2 is YFSETQ in the germline V gene. Trimming took 0 bases from V and 6 from J, leaving 10 bases between them. This CDR3 has 13 amino acids. CDR3 nucleotides: TGCGCCAGCAGCTTGGGGGGGACCGTCGAGCAGTACTTC. Encoded protein: CASSLGGTVEQYF.

The rearrangement joins TRBV7-7 to TRBJ2-2; 8 bases match TRBD2. This CDR3 spans 14 amino acids. Trimming took 10 bases from V and 4 from J; bases not matched to a gene: 8. Per the germline V gene, CDR1 is SSHAT and CDR2 is FNYEAQ (reference sequence). The CDR3, as DNA: TGTGCCATCTCGCTAGCGGGCATCACCGGGGAGCTGTTTTTT. Protein: CAISLAGITGELFF. Filled out from reference TRBV7-7 and TRBJ2-2, the complete variable domain reads GAGVSQSPRYKVTKRGQDVTLRCDPISSHATLYWYQQALGQGPEFLTYFNYEAQPDKSGLPSDRFSAERPEGSISTLTIQRTEQRDSAMYRCAISLAGITGELFFGEGSRLTVL.

The chain carries TRBV6-6 and TRBJ2-5; 9 nucleotides agree with TRBD1. V shed 6 bases and J 4 bases; nucleotides not matched to a gene: 12. The CDR3 runs 16 residues. Germline V gene sequence: CDR1 MNHNY, CDR2 SVGAGI (reference sequence). The CDR3 here is CASSLGDRVLGETQYF. CDR3 nucleotide sequence: TGTGCCAGCAGCCTCGGGGACAGGGTTTTGGGAGAGACCCAGTACTTC.

The chain has TRBV28 and TRBJ1-5, with 7 nucleotides matching TRBD1. Unmatched junction bases numbered 10, after V lost 6 bases and J lost 11 bases. The CDR3 loop spans 13 amino acids. From germline, CDR1 is MDHEN and CDR2 SYDVKM. The CDR3 DNA is TGTGCCAGCAGCTCCCGGGACAGTAAGGCCCAGCATTTT. Translating gives CASSSRDSKAQHF.

The chain carries TRBV10-3 and TRBJ2-7; D unresolved. Germline V gene lookup returns CDR1 ENHRY and CDR2 SYGVKD. Trimming took off 4 bases at V and 2 bases at J, with 3 bases between the two ends. The CDR3 covers 11 residues. The CDR3 nucleotides are TGTGCCATCAGTGTAGCCTACGAGCAGTACTTC. Protein product: CAISVAYEQYF.

This chain links TRBV7-2 with TRBJ2-3; D is undetermined. Looked up from germline, CDR1 is SGHTA and CDR2 is FQGNSA. The CDR3 consists of 16 residues. V was trimmed by 1 base and J by 7 bases, leaving 18 bases between them. The CDR3 region is CASSLGPTLAQNTQYF. The CDR3 nucleotides read TGTGCCAGCAGCTTAGGCCCCACATTGGCGCAAAATACGCAGTATTTT.

This chain links TRBV28 with TRBJ2-2, with D perhaps matching TRBD1 (6 bases). CDR3 size: 14 residues. Germline values: CDR1 MDHEN, CDR2 SYDVKM. V was trimmed by 5 bases and J by 4 bases, leaving 11 bases between them. The chain's CDR3 is CASSVQGVTGELFF. CDR3 in DNA: TGTGCCAGCAGTGTACAGGGAGTCACCGGGGAGCTGTTTTTT.

A remark on this clone: The same CDR3 is also encoded by other DNA sequences in this sample. The chain is built from TRBV27 and TRBJ1-1, with a tentative D call TRBD1 (5 bases). Trimming removed 2 bases at V and 5 bases at J, with 15 bases between. Germline CDR1 is MNHEY and CDR2 is SMNVEV (reference sequence). This CDR3 has 15 residues. In DNA, the CDR3 is TGTGCCAGCAGTTTAGGGGGAGGGGTAAATACTGAAGCTTTCTTT. It is translated as CASSLGGGVNTEAFF.

This chain connects TRBV30 to TRBJ1-4; TRBD1 might be the D (6 bases). CDR1 is GTSNPN and CDR2 is SVGIG in the germline V gene (reference sequence). V gave up 2 bases and J gave up 10 bases, with 23 bases separating them. The CDR3 consists of 16 residues. Written as DNA, the CDR3 is TGTGCCTGGAGTCCAGGAACAACTACAGGGTTGGGAAAACTGTTTTTT. Its translation is CAWSPGTTTGLGKLFF.

CDR3 sequence (DNA): TGCGCCAGCAATGGAACTAAGAACACCGGGGAGCTGTTTTTT. Protein product: CASNGTKNTGELFF. The rearrangement uses TRBV10-1 and TRBJ2-2; no clear D gene. The CDR3 loop spans 14 amino acids. Germline values: CDR1 WNHNN, CDR2 SYGVQD (reference sequence). Trimming took 7 bases from V and 1 from J, leaving 10 bases between them.

The chain recombines TRBV19 with TRBJ2-7, with D possibly being TRBD1 (9 bases). This CDR3 is built from 20 residues. Germline CDR1 reads LNHDA; CDR2 reads SQIVND (reference sequence). V was cut by 10 bases and J by 2 bases, with 36 bases left in between. CDR3: CANPTSPPGQGTSGTYEQYF. The CDR3 nucleotides are TGTGCCAACCCTACTTCACCTCCGGGACAGGGCACTAGCGGTACCTACGAGCAGTACTTC.

The chain carries TRBV7-6 and TRBJ2-1; TRBD2 matches at 10 bases. Germline CDR1 is SGHVS and CDR2 is FNYEAQ. Trimming at V came to 5 bases and at J to 2 bases, leaving 3 bases not matched to a gene. The CDR3 consists of 15 residues. CDR3 sequence (DNA): TGTGCCAGCAGCCTAACTAGCGGGACCTACAATGAGCAGTTCTTC. This encodes CASSLTSGTYNEQFF. Full variable domain (missing parts from reference TRBV7-6 and TRBJ2-1): GAGVSQSPRYKVTKRGQDVALRCDPISGHVSLYWYRQALGQGPEFLTYFNYEAQQDKSGLPNDRFSAERPEGSISTLTIQRTEQRDSAMYRCASSLTSGTYNEQFFGPGTRLTVL.

The chain combines TRBV28 with TRBJ2-7; D gene ambiguous. Germline assignment: CDR1 MDHEN and CDR2 SYDVKM. V dropped 4 bases and J dropped 3 bases, with 7 bases sitting between them. CDR3 length: 12 residues. As DNA, the CDR3 is TGTGCCAGCAGTTGGGGTCACTACGAGCAGTACTTC. Its translation is CASSWGHYEQYF.

V is TRBV27 and J is TRBJ1-1; 7 positions agree with TRBD1. The CDR3 totals 14 residues. The V gene's germline CDR1 is MNHEY and CDR2 SMNVEV (reference sequence). Trimming took 6 bases from V and 5 from J; bases not matched to a gene: 9. CDR3 DNA sequence: TGTGCCAGCAGCGCAACACAGGGGCTTACTGAAGCTTTCTTT. It yields the protein CASSATQGLTEAFF.

V usage is TRBV5-1 and J usage is TRBJ2-1, with 12 positions matching TRBD2. With 4 bases clipped from V and 1 base from J, the junction kept 3 bases outside the gene matches. The CDR3 is 16 amino acids. Germline V gene lookup returns CDR1 SGHRS and CDR2 YFSETQ. The CDR3 DNA follows: TGCGCCAGCAGCGTACTAGCGGGAGGATCCTACAATGAGCAGTTCTTC. It is translated as CASSVLAGGSYNEQFF.

This clone was seen only a few times. The V call is TRBV25-1, the J call TRBJ2-7, with 7 bases that match TRBD2. The CDR3 contains 15 residues. Germline values: CDR1 MGHDK, CDR2 SYGVNS. Trimming at V came to 10 bases and at J to 2 bases, leaving 14 bases not matched to a gene. The CDR3 spells CATGSVGRGTYEQYF. The CDR3 DNA follows: TGTGCCACTGGGTCAGTGGGGAGGGGCACCTACGAGCAGTACTTC.

This clone occurred once. The V call is TRBV7-6, the J call TRBJ1-5; D may be TRBD1 (6 bases). The germline gives CDR1 SGHVS, CDR2 FNYEAQ. The germline V and J ends were trimmed by 5 bases and 4 bases, with 9 bases remaining between them. The CDR3 covers 13 residues. Here the CDR3 DNA reads TGTGCCAGCAGCCCCGACAGGAATCAGCCCCAGCATTTT. It codes for CASSPDRNQPQHF.

The chain is built from TRBV28 and TRBJ2-3, with TRBD2 identical over 12 bases. Germline CDR1 and CDR2: MDHEN and SYDVKM. This CDR3 has 16 amino acids. After removal of 4 bases from V and 5 bases from J, the junction contained 7 bases not matched to a gene. The CDR3 coding sequence is TGTGCCAGCAGTTCAAGACTAGCGGGAGCTGGAGATACGCAGTATTTT. Encoded protein: CASSSRLAGAGDTQYF.

This clone was found once. This chain joins TRBV5-6 and TRBJ1-1, with 8 bases lining up with TRBD1. CDR3 size: 13 residues. The V and J ends lost 0 bases and 10 bases, in that order; junction bases with no gene match: 5. CDR1 is SGHDT, CDR2 YYEEEE, per germline. CDR3: CASSLEDRAAAFF. The CDR3 DNA sequence: TGTGCCAGCAGCTTGGAGGACAGGGCGGCAGCTTTCTTT.

The table lists this clone with a few counts. CDR3 region: CASGLPLQGKLNTEAFF. The CDR3 nucleotides read TGTGCTAGTGGTTTGCCCCTCCAGGGGAAGCTGAACACTGAAGCTTTCTTT. The chain joins TRBV12-5 to TRBJ1-1, with D possibly matching TRBD1 (6 bases). This CDR3 has 17 amino acids. V lost 2 bases to trimming and J lost 0 bases, with 16 bases between them. Germline CDR1 is LGHNT and CDR2 is FRNRAP.

This chain connects TRBV25-1 to TRBJ2-1, with 7 bases fitting TRBD1. V shed 6 bases, J shed 5 bases, and the junction held 7 bases outside the gene matches. Germline CDR1 is MGHDK and CDR2 is SYGVNS. The length of the CDR3 is 14 residues. The CDR3 DNA sequence: TGTGCCAGCAGCAGAACAGGGGTCGACAATGAGCAGTTCTTC. Translation: CASSRTGVDNEQFF.

In DNA form, the CDR3 reads TGCACCAGCAGCCAAGCAGCCCGACACAGGGAGAATCAGCCCCAGCATTTT. Amino acids: CTSSQAARHRENQPQHF. V usage is TRBV1 and J usage is TRBJ1-5; TRBD1, the table's D call, was not compared with the DNA. TRBV1 corresponds to a pseudogene. The CDR3 covers 17 residues.

The genes are TRBV4-1 and TRBJ1-3, with D perhaps matching TRBD1 (6 bases). The ends were cut back, 6 bases at V and 0 bases at J, with 18 bases in the middle. This CDR3 comprises 17 residues. Germline values: CDR1 MGHRA, CDR2 YSYEKL. The CDR3 sequence is CASRRNYRVSSGNTIYF. The CDR3 DNA follows: TGCGCCAGCAGACGAAATTACAGGGTAAGCTCTGGAAACACCATATATTTT.

The rearrangement joins TRBV5-1 to TRBJ2-7; 9 bases map to TRBD1. The CDR3 spans 15 residues. V lost 0 bases to trimming and J lost 5 bases; unmatched junction nucleotides: 6. Germline CDR1 is SGHRS and CDR2 is YFSETQ. The CDR3 DNA sequence: TGCGCCAGCAGCTTGGTTGGGGACAGGGTCGACGAGCAGTACTTC. Translation: CASSLVGDRVDEQYF. The whole variable domain, remainder taken from reference TRBV5-1 and TRBJ2-7, is KAGVTQTPRYLIKTRGQQVTLSCSPISGHRSVSWYQQTPGQGLQFLFEYFSETQRNKGNFPGRFSGRQFSNSRSEMNVSTLELGDSALYLCASSLVGDRVDEQYFGPGTRLTVT.

The chain links TRBV6-1 to TRBJ2-7; possibly TRBD2 for D (5 bases). The CDR3 is 16 amino acids. CDR1 is MNHNS, CDR2 SASEGT, per germline. V lost 3 bases and J lost 1, with 16 bases in between. The CDR3: CASSEQLAQNSYEQYF. The CDR3 DNA sequence: TGTGCCAGCAGTGAGCAGCTAGCCCAAAATTCCTACGAGCAGTACTTC.

The chain recombines TRBV7-3 with TRBJ2-3; TRBD1 matches 7 bases. V was clipped by 1 base and J by 2 bases; unmatched bases: 9. The CDR3 totals 17 residues. Per germline, CDR1 SGHTA and CDR2 FQGTGA. DNA for the CDR3: TGTGCCAGCAGCTTAAGGCGTTGGACAGGTACCACAGATACGCAGTATTTT. This sequence encodes CASSLRRWTGTTDTQYF.

The V call is TRBV27, the J call TRBJ2-7; D uncertain. The CDR3 length is 13 residues. Germline V lookup: CDR1 MNHEY, CDR2 SMNVEV (reference sequence). V gave up 8 bases and J gave up 0 bases, with 11 bases separating them. CDR3 nucleotides: TGTGCCAGCGGTCCCGGAAGCTCCTACGAGCAGTACTTC. It yields the protein CASGPGSSYEQYF.

This clone was counted once. CDR3 residues: CASSEGTATDTQYF. In DNA, the CDR3 is TGTGCCAGCAGTGAAGGGACAGCAACAGATACGCAGTATTTT. The gene calls are TRBV6-1 and TRBJ2-3, with a possible D match to TRBD1 (6 bases). V dropped 1 base and J dropped 3 bases, with 8 bases sitting between them. The V gene's germline CDR1 is MNHNS and CDR2 SASEGT. The CDR3 consists of 14 residues.